A single T cell receptor beta chain is shown here with its context. This may stem from a read error, because a much larger clone lies one nucleotide away. This sample is drawn from a study of regulatory T cells in long-lasting Graves disease. Time point in this sample: persistent/refractory GD, antithyroid drugs over 5 years with positive TRAb. Construction of the TCR library relied on RNA isolated from PBMCs. According to the study, TCR beta libraries were built with iRepertoire HTBI primers and CDR3-region Arm-PCR. TCRdb reprocessed the multiplex PCR reads via MiXCR and lists one record per CDR3 protein. The repertoire holds over 350,000 distinct CDR3 sequences, with less than 25% as singletons. CDR3 length: 11 residues. The V end was cut by 6 bases, the J end by 6 bases, with 9 bases between. Germline V gene data show CDR1 as MNHEY and CDR2 as SMNVEV (reference sequence).

The chain combines TRBV27 with TRBJ2-7, with D perhaps matching TRBD2 (5 bases). The sequence was collected from a female donor with Graves disease. Sequenced here: peripheral blood mononuclear cells (PBMCs), sampled when the disease was refractory, from a patient treated with antithyroid drugs. The chain's CDR3 is CASRKRGEQYF. The DNA of the CDR3 is TGTGCCAGCAGGAAACGGGGCGAGCAGTACTTC.